What follows is one T cell receptor (beta chain) and its context. Its specificity is unknown. The CDR3 runs 13 residues. Germline loops: CDR1 SNHLY, CDR2 FYNNEI. V was pared by 4 bases and J by 3 bases, with 1 base of the junction left unmatched. These data are taken from a study of T cell responses to AZD1222 COVID-19 vaccine. Generated by immunoSEQ multiplex PCR, the TCRdb table keeps only in-frame clones and is missing some. The table shows 180,000 or so clones, with around 90% occurring only once. Whole-study results and caveats: Following two doses of AZD1222, Spike-specific TCR breadth and depth rose. It was only five to seven AZD1222 recipients who were seropositive at baseline. Repertoire collection took place solely once the T cell response had peaked. The span of vaccine-associated CD4 TCRs extended across spike, with dominance at 160-218 and 743-854.

V is TRBV2 and J is TRBJ2-5; 8 bases are a match to TRBD1. The clonotype comes from an adult in good health. Sequenced here: peripheral blood, sampled on day 0 of AZD1222 vaccination. CDR3 protein: CASSAQGEETQYF. The CDR3 DNA follows: TGTGCCAGCAGTGCACAGGGGGAAGAGACCCAGTACTTC.